This T cell receptor beta chain was captured by sequencing in a study of T cell responses to AZD1222 COVID-19 vaccine. Broader study findings: There were mostly white British donors and more females than males, and clonal diversity was possibly underestimated. No repertoire was sampled before or during the peak T cell response, only after it.

Notes on this clone: Its antigen is currently unknown.

Repertoires were generated with immunoSEQ multiplex PCR, while TCRdb's copy carries only in-frame clones and drops some. The sample lists about 190,000 clones, approximately 92% occurring once. This specimen consisted of peripheral blood, obtained on day 0 of AZD1222 vaccination. This receptor was identified in an adult in good health.

The CDR3 is CASNRQGAGQPQHF. In nucleotides, the CDR3 is TGTGCCAGCAACCGACAGGGGGCGGGTCAGCCCCAGCATTTT. The chain recombines TRBV13 with TRBJ1-5; 10 bases match TRBD1. The junction had 6 bases not matched to a gene; V was cut back by 7 bases and J by 6 bases. The CDR3 extends over 14 amino acids. Germline CDR1 reads PRHDT; CDR2 reads FYEKMQ (reference sequence).